This TCR beta chain derives from a study of T-cell memory formation after mild COVID-19. Trimming stripped 3 bases from V and 7 bases from J, with 21 bases between. Germline V gene lookup returns CDR1 KGHDR and CDR2 SFDVKD. CDR3 length: 17 amino acids. In its sample, this clonotype was seen many times. One entry per CDR3 protein, called by TCRdb with MiXCR from the 5' RACE reads. The data show nearly 40,000 distinct CDR3 sequences, with about 6.1% seen just once and about 0.81% held by the top ten. The rearrangement uses TRBV24-1 and TRBJ2-1; maybe TRBD1 (6 bases). The source of this sequence is an adult who had mild COVID-19 (a few samples of this study predate the infection). Cell type and time point are not known. Sequencing was performed on PBMCs or a T cell subset sorted from them (not recorded which). CDR3 in DNA: TGTGCCACCAGTGATCCCGTTGGCAGGGGATTGGGGAATGAGCAGTTCTTC. It translates to CATSDPVGRGLGNEQFF.